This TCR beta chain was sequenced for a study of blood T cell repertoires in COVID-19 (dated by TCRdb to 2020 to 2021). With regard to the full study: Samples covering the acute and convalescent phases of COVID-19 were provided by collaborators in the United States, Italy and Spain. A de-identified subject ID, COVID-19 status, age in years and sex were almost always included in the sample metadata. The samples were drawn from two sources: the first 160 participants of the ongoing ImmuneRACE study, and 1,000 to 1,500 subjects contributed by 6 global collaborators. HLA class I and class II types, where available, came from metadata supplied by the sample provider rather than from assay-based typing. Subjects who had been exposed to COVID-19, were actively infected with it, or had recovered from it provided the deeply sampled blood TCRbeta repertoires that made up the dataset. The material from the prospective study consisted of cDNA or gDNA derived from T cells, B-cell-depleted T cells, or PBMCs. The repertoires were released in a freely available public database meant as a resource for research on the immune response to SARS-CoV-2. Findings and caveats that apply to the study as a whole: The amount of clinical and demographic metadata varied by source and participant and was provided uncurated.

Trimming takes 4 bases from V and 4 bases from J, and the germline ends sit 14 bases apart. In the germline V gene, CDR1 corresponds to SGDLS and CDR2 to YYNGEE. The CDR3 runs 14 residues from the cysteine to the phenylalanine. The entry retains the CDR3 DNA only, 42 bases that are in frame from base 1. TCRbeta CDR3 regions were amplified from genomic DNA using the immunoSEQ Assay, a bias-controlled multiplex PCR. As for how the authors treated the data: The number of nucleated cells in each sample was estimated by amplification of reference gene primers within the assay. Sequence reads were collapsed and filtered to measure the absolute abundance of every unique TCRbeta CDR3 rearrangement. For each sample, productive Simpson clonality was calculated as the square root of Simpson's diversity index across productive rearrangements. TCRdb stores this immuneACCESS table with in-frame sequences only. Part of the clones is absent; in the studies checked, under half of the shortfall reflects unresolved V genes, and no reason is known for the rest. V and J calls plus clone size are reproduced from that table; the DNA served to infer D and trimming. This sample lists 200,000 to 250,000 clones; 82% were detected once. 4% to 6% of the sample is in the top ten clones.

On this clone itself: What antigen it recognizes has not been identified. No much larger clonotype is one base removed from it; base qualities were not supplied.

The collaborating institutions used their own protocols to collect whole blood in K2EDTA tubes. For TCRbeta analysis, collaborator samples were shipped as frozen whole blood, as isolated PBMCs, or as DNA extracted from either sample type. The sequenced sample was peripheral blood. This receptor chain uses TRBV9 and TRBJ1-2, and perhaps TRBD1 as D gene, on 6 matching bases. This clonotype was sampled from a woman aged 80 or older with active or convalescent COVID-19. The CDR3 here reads CASSQSTGSYGYTF. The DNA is TGTGCCAGCAGCCAAAGTACAGGGAGCTATGGCTACACCTTC.